What follows are 9 T cell receptor beta chains derived from one specimen sequenced in a study of Ad26.COV2.S vaccination and SARS-CoV-2 variants. TCRdb's copy holds only in-frame clones and misses some; the assay was immunoSEQ multiplex PCR. This table has approximately 410,000 clones, around 92% appearing once. As to treatment: some 20 received Ad26.COV2.S at low or high dose, single or two shots; a few received placebo; per-sample allocation not given. All samples were drawn on day 63, counting from the first vaccine or placebo injection. Sequencing used peripheral blood, obtained in a trial of Ad26.COV2.S vaccine versus placebo. All receptors come from a person between 18 and 60 years old who received the Ad26.COV2.S COVID-19 vaccine or a placebo.

The chain links TRBV29-1 to TRBJ1-2, with 8 bases lining up with TRBD1. The CDR3 covers 14 residues. V lost 6 bases, J lost 5 bases, and 11 bases stayed unmatched. Germline assignment: CDR1 SQVTM and CDR2 ANQGSEA. The CDR3 sequence is CSVATGTGRYGYTF. The CDR3 bases are TGCAGCGTCGCTACCGGGACAGGCCGTTATGGCTACACCTTC.

The chain carries TRBV18 and TRBJ1-5, with a weak D call TRBD1 (5 bases). V was trimmed by 6 bases and J by 7 bases, leaving 16 bases between them. Germline V gene sequence: CDR1 KGHSH, CDR2 LQKENI. The CDR3 is made up of 14 amino acids. The DNA of the CDR3 is TGTGCCAGCTCGGCCGGGGAGGGGACCCAGCCCCAGCATTTT. Translated, it gives CASSAGEGTQPQHF.

The V gene is TRBV27, the J gene TRBJ2-4, with a weak D call TRBD2 (5 bases). The germline gives CDR1 MNHEY, CDR2 SMNVEV (reference sequence). V lost 2 bases to trimming and J lost 0 bases, with 14 bases between them. This CDR3 contains 17 residues. The CDR3 region has the DNA TGTGCCAGCAGTTTAATTGGTCTTGCGGGAGCCAAAAACATTCAGTACTTC. This codes for CASSLIGLAGAKNIQYF.

The rearrangement links TRBV19 to TRBJ1-6; no definite D call. Germline V CDR1 and CDR2: LNHDA, SQIVND (reference sequence). V lost 7 bases and J lost 8, with 12 bases in between. CDR3 length: 13 amino acids. DNA of the CDR3: TGTGCCAGTACGTTAACCCTTTATTCACCCCTCCACTTT. Its translation: CASTLTLYSPLHF.

The chain has TRBV28 and TRBJ2-7, with D possibly TRBD1 on 5 matching bases. V was cut by 3 bases and J by 4 bases, with 13 bases left in between. The CDR3 sequence is 14 residues long. Germline values: CDR1 MDHEN, CDR2 SYDVKM. In nucleotides, the CDR3 is TGTGCCAGCAGTTTTCAGGGTGGGTGGTACGAGCAGTACTTC. Translation: CASSFQGGWYEQYF.

This clone appeared once. V is TRBV6-5 and J is TRBJ1-2, with a weak D call TRBD1 (5 bases). The CDR3 totals 12 residues. The germline gives CDR1 MNHEY, CDR2 SVGAGI. The germline V and J ends were trimmed by 7 bases and 6 bases, with 12 bases remaining between them. CDR3 sequence: CASTGHSNGYTF. The CDR3 region has the DNA TGTGCCAGCACGGGGCATTCCAATGGCTACACCTTC.

This sequence joins TRBV27 and TRBJ1-1; D uncertain. The CDR3 consists of 16 residues. Trimming removed 0 bases at V and 4 bases at J, with 15 bases between. Germline V gives CDR1 MNHEY, CDR2 SMNVEV (reference sequence). CDR3 in DNA: TGTGCCAGCAGTTTATCGACGGCGCGATCCGGCACTGAAGCTTTCTTT. This codes for CASSLSTARSGTEAFF.

The V and J genes are TRBV18 and TRBJ1-5, with D tentatively TRBD1 (5 bases). Looked up from germline, CDR1 is KGHSH and CDR2 is LQKENI. This CDR3 spans 16 amino acids. With 2 bases removed from V and 0 bases from J, the gap between germline ends came to 11 bases. Written as DNA, the CDR3 is TGTGCCAGCTCACCAACCTCAGGGTCTAGCAATCAGCCCCAGCATTTT. Its translation: CASSPTSGSSNQPQHF.

The genes are TRBV7-9 and TRBJ1-4; no definite D call. CDR1 and CDR2 from the germline V gene are SEHNR and FQNEAQ (reference sequence). The CDR3 is 12 amino acids. Trimming cost V 5 bases and J 12 bases, with 13 bases left between them. Here the CDR3 DNA reads TGTGCCAGCAGCCTTGGTGGGAGACAACTGTTTTTT. Amino acid sequence: CASSLGGRQLFF.